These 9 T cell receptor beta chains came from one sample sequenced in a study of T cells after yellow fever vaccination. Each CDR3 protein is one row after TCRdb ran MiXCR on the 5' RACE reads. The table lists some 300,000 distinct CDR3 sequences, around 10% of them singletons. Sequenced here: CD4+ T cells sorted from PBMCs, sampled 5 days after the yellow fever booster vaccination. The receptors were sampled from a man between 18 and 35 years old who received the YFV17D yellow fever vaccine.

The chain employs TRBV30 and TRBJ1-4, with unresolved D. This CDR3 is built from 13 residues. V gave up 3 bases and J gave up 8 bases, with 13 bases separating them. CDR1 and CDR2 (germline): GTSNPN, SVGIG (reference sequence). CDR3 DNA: TGTGCCTGGAGCCCCGGCGGGTTAGAAAAACTGTTTTTT. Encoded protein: CAWSPGGLEKLFF.

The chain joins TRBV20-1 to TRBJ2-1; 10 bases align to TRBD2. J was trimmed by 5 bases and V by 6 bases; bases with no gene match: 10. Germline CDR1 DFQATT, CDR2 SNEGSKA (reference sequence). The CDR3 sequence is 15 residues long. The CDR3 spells CSAKKRGGFHNEQFF. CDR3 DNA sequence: TGCAGTGCGAAGAAGCGGGGGGGCTTCCACAATGAGCAGTTCTTC.

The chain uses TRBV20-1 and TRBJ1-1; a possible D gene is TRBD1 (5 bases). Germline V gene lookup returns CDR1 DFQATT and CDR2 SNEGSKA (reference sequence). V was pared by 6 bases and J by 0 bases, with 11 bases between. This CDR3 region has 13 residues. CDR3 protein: CSAKGRMNTEAFF. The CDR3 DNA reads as TGCAGTGCCAAGGGACGGATGAACACTGAAGCTTTCTTT.

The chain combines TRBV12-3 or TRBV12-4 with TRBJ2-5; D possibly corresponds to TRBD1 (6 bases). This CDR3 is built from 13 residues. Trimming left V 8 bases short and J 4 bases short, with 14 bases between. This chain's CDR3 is CASSDTGLETQYF. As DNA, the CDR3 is TGTGCCAGCTCCGATACAGGGTTAGAGACCCAGTACTTC.

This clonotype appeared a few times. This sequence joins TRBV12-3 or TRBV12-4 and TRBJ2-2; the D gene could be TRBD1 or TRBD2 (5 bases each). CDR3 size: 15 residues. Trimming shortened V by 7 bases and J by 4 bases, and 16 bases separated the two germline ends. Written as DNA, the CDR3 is TGTGCCAGCACCCCTGGGGGTGCGGGCACCGGGGAGCTGTTTTTT. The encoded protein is CASTPGGAGTGELFF.

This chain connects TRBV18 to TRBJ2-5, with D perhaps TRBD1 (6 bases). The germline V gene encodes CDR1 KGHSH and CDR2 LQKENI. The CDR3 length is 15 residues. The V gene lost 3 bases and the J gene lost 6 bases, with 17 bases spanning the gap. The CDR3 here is CASSPTPRQAKTQYF. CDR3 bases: TGTGCCAGCTCACCTACCCCAAGACAGGCAAAGACCCAGTACTTC.

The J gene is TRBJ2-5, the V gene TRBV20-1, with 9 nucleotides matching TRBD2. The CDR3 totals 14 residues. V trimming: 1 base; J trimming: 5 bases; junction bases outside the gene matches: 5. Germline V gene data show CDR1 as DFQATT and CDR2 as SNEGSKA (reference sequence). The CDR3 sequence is CSARGSGGWETQYF. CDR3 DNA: TGCAGTGCTAGAGGAAGCGGGGGGTGGGAGACCCAGTACTTC.

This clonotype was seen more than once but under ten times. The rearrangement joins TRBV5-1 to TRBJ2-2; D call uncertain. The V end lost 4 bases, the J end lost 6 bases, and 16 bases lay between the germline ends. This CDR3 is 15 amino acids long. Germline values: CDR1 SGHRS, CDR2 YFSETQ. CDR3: CASSVVGAFPGELFF. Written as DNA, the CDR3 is TGCGCCAGCAGCGTCGTTGGAGCTTTCCCCGGGGAGCTGTTTTTT.

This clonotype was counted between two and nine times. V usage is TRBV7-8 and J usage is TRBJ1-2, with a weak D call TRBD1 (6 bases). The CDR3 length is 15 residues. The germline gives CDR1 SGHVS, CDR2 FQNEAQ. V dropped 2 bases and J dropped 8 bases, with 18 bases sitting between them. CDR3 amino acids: CASSLTPTGRGGYTF. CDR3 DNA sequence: TGTGCCAGCAGCTTAACTCCCACAGGGAGGGGCGGCTACACCTTC. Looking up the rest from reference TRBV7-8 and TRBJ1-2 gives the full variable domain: GAGVSQSPRYKVAKRGQDVALRCDPISGHVSLFWYQQALGQGPEFLTYFQNEAQLDKSGLPSDRFFAERPEGSVSTLKIQRTQQEDSAVYLCASSLTPTGRGGYTFGSGTRLTVV.